This T cell receptor beta chain comes out of a study of shared clonotypes between healthy human individuals. Note on this clone: Its antigen is not known.

In replicate PCRs of unsorted PBMC, 250 to 300 ng DNA, tens of thousands of T cell genomes, was used. It was on ten immunoSEQ deep assay plates that unsorted PBMC DNA was sequenced. Original data processing: ImmunoSEQ junction-only sequences lacked quality scores, so their filtering differed. Libraries were prepared by immunoSEQ multiplex PCR; TCRdb keeps only in-frame clonotypes and omits some of them. V and J calls and clone size are copied from that table; D and trimming were computed from the DNA. The sample carries 450,000 to 500,000 clones, around three quarters recorded once. Regarding the study as a whole: It was the few donors that limited the genetic and exposure-history diversity represented.

The CDR3 is 15 amino acids. Trimming took off 3 bases at V and 3 bases at J, with 12 bases between the two ends. CDR1 and CDR2 (germline): MNHEY, SMNVEV (reference sequence). The V call is TRBV27, the J call TRBJ2-1, with D possibly being TRBD2 (5 bases). The receptor comes from a woman aged 35 to 49 in good health. Some clones in this sample may be carry-over from other donors' samples. The specimen sequenced was PBMCs. Here the CDR3 DNA reads TGTGCCAGCAGTTTGCGGAGAGGGTTCTACAATGAGCAGTTCTTC. Its translation: CASSLRRGFYNEQFF.